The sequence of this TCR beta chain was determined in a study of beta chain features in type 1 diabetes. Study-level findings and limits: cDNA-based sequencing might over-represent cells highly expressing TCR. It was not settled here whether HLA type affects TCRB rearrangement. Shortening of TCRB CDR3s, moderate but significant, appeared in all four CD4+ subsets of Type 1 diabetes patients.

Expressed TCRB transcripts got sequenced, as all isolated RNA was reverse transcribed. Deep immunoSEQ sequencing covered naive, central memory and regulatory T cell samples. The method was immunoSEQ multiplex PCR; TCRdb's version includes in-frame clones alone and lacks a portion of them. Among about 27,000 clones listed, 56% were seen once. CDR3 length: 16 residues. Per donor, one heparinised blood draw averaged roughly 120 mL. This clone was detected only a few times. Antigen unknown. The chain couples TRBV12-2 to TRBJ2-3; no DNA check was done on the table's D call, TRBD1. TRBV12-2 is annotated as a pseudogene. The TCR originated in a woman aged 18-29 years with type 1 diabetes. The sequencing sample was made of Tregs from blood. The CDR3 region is CASRFPQYPSTDTQYF. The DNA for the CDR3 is TGTGCAAGTCGCTTCCCCCAGTATCCTAGCACAGATACGCAGTATTTT.